The clone carrying this T cell receptor (beta chain) was picked up one time. What it binds is unknown. These data are taken from a study of T cells in Graves' hyperthyroidism and ophthalmopathy. Duration under 3 months, a NOSPECS grade of at least 4, and a Clinical Activity Score of at least 3 characterized the ophthalmopathy patients. The CDR3 spans 14 residues. V was trimmed by 3 bases and J by 2 bases, leaving 10 bases between them. CDR1 and CDR2 from the germline V gene are LNHDA and SQIVND (reference sequence). RNA transcripts provided the source from which TCR beta CDR3 regions were amplified. The study used the HTBI primer set for a first-round RT-PCR of the TCR CDR3. TCRdb re-derived calls from the multiplex PCR reads in MiXCR, one entry per CDR3 protein. Of fewer than 350,000 distinct CDR3 sequences listed, less than 20% were seen once; the top ten hold less than 40%. Findings of the study overall: Most clonotypes expanded in thyroid above 0.001 were likewise present in blood.

What was sequenced was blood. The chain has TRBV19 and TRBJ1-1; unclear D gene. The sequence came from a man aged 50-60 years with Graves' ophthalmopathy. DNA for the CDR3: TGTGCCAGTAGTATTAGCCGGGTCAACACTGAAGCTTTCTTT. Protein product: CASSISRVNTEAFF. The full variable domain, completed using reference TRBV19 and TRBJ1-1, is DGGITQSPKYLFRKEGQNVTLSCEQNLNHDAMYWYRQDPGQGLRLIYYSQIVNDFQKGDIAEGYSVSREKKESFPLTVTSAQKNPTAFYLCASSISRVNTEAFFGQGTRLTVV.